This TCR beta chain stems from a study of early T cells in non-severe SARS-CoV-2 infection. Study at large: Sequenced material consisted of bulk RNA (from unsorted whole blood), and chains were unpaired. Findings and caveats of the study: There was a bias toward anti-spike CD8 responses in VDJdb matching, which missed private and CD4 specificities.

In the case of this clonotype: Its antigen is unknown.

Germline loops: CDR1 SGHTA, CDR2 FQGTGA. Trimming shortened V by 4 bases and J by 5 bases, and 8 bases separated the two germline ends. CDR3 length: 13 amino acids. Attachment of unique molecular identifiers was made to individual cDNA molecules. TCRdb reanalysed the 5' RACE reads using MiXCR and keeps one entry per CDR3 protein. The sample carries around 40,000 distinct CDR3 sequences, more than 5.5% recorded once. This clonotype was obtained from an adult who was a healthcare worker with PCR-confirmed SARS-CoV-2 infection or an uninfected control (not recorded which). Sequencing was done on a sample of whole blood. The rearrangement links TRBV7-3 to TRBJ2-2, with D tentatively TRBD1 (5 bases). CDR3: CASSSRQTGELFF. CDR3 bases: TGTGCCAGCAGCTCAAGACAGACCGGGGAGCTGTTTTTT.